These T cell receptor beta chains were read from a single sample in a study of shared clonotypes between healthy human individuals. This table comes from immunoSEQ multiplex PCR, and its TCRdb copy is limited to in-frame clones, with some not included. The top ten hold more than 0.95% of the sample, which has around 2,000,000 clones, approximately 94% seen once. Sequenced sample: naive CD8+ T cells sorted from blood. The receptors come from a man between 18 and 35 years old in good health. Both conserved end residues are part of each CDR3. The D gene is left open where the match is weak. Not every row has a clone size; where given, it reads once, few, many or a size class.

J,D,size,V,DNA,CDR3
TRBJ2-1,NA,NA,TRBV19,TGTGCCAGTAGCGGGGCCCCCACCAACAATGAGCAGTTCTTC,CASSGAPTNNEQFF
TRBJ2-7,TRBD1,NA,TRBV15,TGTGCCATCGCGCCGGGACAGGGGATTTTGGGCGAGCAGTACTTC,CAIAPGQGILGEQYF
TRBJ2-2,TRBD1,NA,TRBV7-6,TGTGCCAGCAGCTTGGGGACAGCGAACACCGGGGAGCTGTTTTTT,CASSLGTANTGELFF
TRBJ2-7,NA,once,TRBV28,TGTGCCAGCACCCCGGACAGTGACGAGCAGTACTTC,CASTPDSDEQYF
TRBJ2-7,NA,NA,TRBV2,TGTGCCAGCAGCCCCGGGACCTCCTACGAGCAGTACTTC,CASSPGTSYEQYF
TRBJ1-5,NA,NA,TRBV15,TGTGCCACCAGCAGAGTTGAGGGTCTACAGCCCCAGCATTTT,CATSRVEGLQPQHF
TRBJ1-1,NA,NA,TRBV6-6,TGTGCCAGCAGTTACTCGAAAGGGACTGAAGCTTTCTTT,CASSYSKGTEAFF
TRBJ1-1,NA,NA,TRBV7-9,TGTGCCAGCAGTTTAGGGGTTACTGAAGCTTTCTTT,CASSLGVTEAFF
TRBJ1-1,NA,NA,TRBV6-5,TGTGCCAGCAGTTACTCAGGTTATAGCGTGGACCAGGCTTTCTTT,CASSYSGYSVDQAFF
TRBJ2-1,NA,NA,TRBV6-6,TGTGCCAGCAGTCCTGCCGGCGTCAATGAGCAGTTCTTC,CASSPAGVNEQFF
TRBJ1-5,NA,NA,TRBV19,TGTGCCAGTGGTGACAGACCAATTCAGCCCCAGCATTTT,CASGDRPIQPQHF
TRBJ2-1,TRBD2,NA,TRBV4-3,TGCGCCAGCAGCCAAGACGGGCGGGAGACCCTCTACAATGAGCAGTTCTTC,CASSQDGRETLYNEQFF
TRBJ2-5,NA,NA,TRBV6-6,TGTGCCAGCAGTTGGCTAGCGGTCAGGGGAGAAGAGACCCAGTACTTC,CASSWLAVRGEETQYF
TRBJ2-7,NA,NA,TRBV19,TGTGCCAGTAGTATAGCCGTGTCCTACGAGCAGTACTTC,CASSIAVSYEQYF
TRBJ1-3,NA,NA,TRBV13,TGTGCCAGCAGCTTAGAAGAGGGCAGTAACTCTGGAAACACCATATATTTT,CASSLEEGSNSGNTIYF
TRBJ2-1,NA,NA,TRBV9,TGTGCCAGCAGCGGACGGGGCTCAAGCTCCTACAATGAGCAGTTCTTC,CASSGRGSSSYNEQFF
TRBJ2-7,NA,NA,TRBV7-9,TGTGCCAGCAGCGTCCCCCCCCGAAGCTACGAGCAGTACTTC,CASSVPPRSYEQYF
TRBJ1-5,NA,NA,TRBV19,TGTGCCAGTAGTATAGTGGGTTTGCGCAATCAGCCCCAGCATTTT,CASSIVGLRNQPQHF
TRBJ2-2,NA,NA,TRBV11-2,TGTGCCAGCAGCCCGGGGACCCCTCTCCAGGTCGGGGAGCTGTTTTTT,CASSPGTPLQVGELFF
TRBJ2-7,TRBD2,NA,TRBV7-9,TGTGCCAGCAGCAGCGGGGTAAACTACGAGCAGTACTTC,CASSSGVNYEQYF
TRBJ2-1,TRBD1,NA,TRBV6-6,TGTGCCAGCAGCGAGCCGGGACAGGGGGTTTATGAGCAGTTCTTC,CASSEPGQGVYEQFF
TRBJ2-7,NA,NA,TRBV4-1,TGCGCCAGCAGCCAAGCCTTAGACGAGCAGTACTTC,CASSQALDEQYF
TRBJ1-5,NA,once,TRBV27,TGTGCCAGCAGTCCCTCTGCGGGGGACTTACACAATCAGCCCCAGCATTTT,CASSPSAGDLHNQPQHF
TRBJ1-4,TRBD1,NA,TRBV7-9,TGTGCCAGCAGCCGTACAGGGGGCGGTGAAAAACTGTTTTTT,CASSRTGGGEKLFF